This TCR beta chain was found in a study of cytomegalovirus exposure and HLA in healthy donors. Data came from immunoSEQ multiplex PCR; TCRdb stores just in-frame clones and leaves some out. The table lists 130,000 to 150,000 clones, 80% to 90% of them singletons. The donors were part of the validation cohort, which consisted of over a hundred subjects and was separate from the first cohort of several hundred subjects. CDR1 and CDR2 from the germline V gene are MDHEN and SYDVKM. There are 14 residues in the CDR3. Trimming stripped 3 bases from V and 0 bases from J, with 6 bases between. A note on this clone: Its antigen is currently unknown.

General study points: Cytomegalovirus status was reportedly diagnosed by the classifier with high sensitivity and specificity. It was fewer than 200 TCR beta chains that were listed as cytomegalovirus-associated.

This clonotype was obtained from a woman between 18 and 29 years old in good health and CMV-seropositive. Sequencing was performed on PBMCs. The rearrangement uses TRBV28 and TRBJ1-5; D call uncertain. CDR3 bases: TGTGCCAGCAGTTTCGGGGATAGCAATCAGCCCCAGCATTTT. Translation gives CASSFGDSNQPQHF.